A single sample gave rise to the 24 T cell receptor beta chains below, sequenced in a study of neoadjuvant nivolumab and ipilimumab in lung cancer. Profiling relied on immunoSEQ multiplex PCR, and the TCRdb table lists in-frame clones only, not all of them. Here the sample spans 15,000 to 20,000 clones, 70% to 80% being singletons. Sequenced here: tumor tissue, sampled after neoadjuvant nivolumab, alone or with ipilimumab, at or shortly before surgery. The receptors shown here come from an adult with non-small cell lung cancer.

The chain has TRBV29-1 and TRBJ1-6; no definite D call. V was clipped by 4 bases and J by 7 bases, with 8 bases between them. Germline V lookup: CDR1 SQVTM, CDR2 ANQGSEA. The CDR3 spans 12 residues. Here the CDR3 DNA reads TGCAGCGTTGCTTCCCAAAATTCACCCCTCCACTTT. Protein product: CSVASQNSPLHF.

The rearrangement uses TRBV11-2 and TRBJ1-5; 10 bases align to TRBD1. The V segment lost 5 bases and the J segment 6 bases; nucleotides outside the gene matches: 4. This CDR3 contains 14 residues. Looked up from germline, CDR1 is SGHAT and CDR2 is FQNNGV. In DNA form, the CDR3 reads TGTGCCAGCAGCGAGACAGGGGGCGGTCAGCCCCAGCATTTT. Residues: CASSETGGGQPQHF.

The chain links TRBV5-1 to TRBJ2-6; D gene ambiguous. Germline V gene data show CDR1 as SGHRS and CDR2 as YFSETQ. V gave up 0 bases and J gave up 3 bases, with 1 base separating them. This CDR3 contains 13 residues. CDR3 amino acids: CASSLDGANVLTF. CDR3 nucleotide sequence: TGCGCCAGCAGCTTGGATGGGGCCAACGTCCTGACTTTC. Full variable domain (missing parts from reference TRBV5-1 and TRBJ2-6): KAGVTQTPRYLIKTRGQQVTLSCSPISGHRSVSWYQQTPGQGLQFLFEYFSETQRNKGNFPGRFSGRQFSNSRSEMNVSTLELGDSALYLCASSLDGANVLTFGAGSRLTVL.

About this clone: This CDR3 is also generated by other DNA sequences in the sample. V and J are TRBV5-6 and TRBJ1-1, with D unresolved. V was pared by 4 bases and J by 0 bases, with 10 bases between. This CDR3 has 14 amino acids. CDR1 SGHDT and CDR2 YYEEEE come from the germline V gene. The CDR3 DNA is TGTGCCAGCAGCCACGGACGAGTGAACACTGAAGCTTTCTTT. Translation: CASSHGRVNTEAFF.

In this sample, this clone turned up once. V gene TRBV7-2 combines with J gene TRBJ2-7, with 10 bases fitting TRBD1. V lost 0 bases, J lost 6 bases, and 5 bases stayed unmatched. CDR1 SGHTA and CDR2 FQGNSA come from the germline V gene. This CDR3 contains 15 residues. CDR3 in DNA: TGTGCCAGCAGCTTAGCCGGGGGGACAGGGGCCGAGCAGTACTTC. It is translated as CASSLAGGTGAEQYF.

V is TRBV2 and J is TRBJ1-3, with D possibly matching TRBD1 (5 bases). Trimming pared 4 bases from V and 0 bases from J, leaving 16 bases between. The CDR3 is made up of 17 amino acids. Germline V gene data show CDR1 as SNHLY and CDR2 as FYNNEI. The CDR3 region is CASSGDKGRSSGNTIYF. The CDR3 nucleotides are TGTGCCAGCAGTGGAGATAAGGGACGGAGCTCTGGAAACACCATATATTTT.

The chain couples TRBV29-1 to TRBJ1-1; 8 bases align to TRBD1. Germline V lookup: CDR1 SQVTM, CDR2 ANQGSEA. The CDR3 is 13 amino acids. Losses at the gene ends were 5 bases for V and 1 base for J; bases not matched to a gene: 3. This CDR3 reads CSVRQGTNTEAFF. CDR3 nucleotide sequence: TGCAGCGTTCGACAGGGGACGAACACTGAAGCTTTCTTT.

V usage is TRBV7-8 and J usage is TRBJ1-6; D may be TRBD1 (6 bases). Germline V gene sequence: CDR1 SGHVS, CDR2 FQNEAQ. The CDR3 runs 20 residues. V was shortened by 5 bases and J by 0 bases, with 23 bases between the two germline ends. The CDR3 sequence is CASSLLLWTAESSYNSPLHF. CDR3 nucleotide sequence: TGTGCCAGCAGCCTCCTCCTATGGACAGCCGAAAGCTCCTATAATTCACCCCTCCACTTT. Filled out from reference TRBV7-8 and TRBJ1-6, the complete variable domain reads GAGVSQSPRYKVAKRGQDVALRCDPISGHVSLFWYQQALGQGPEFLTYFQNEAQLDKSGLPSDRFFAERPEGSVSTLKIQRTQQEDSAVYLCASSLLLWTAESSYNSPLHFGNGTRLTVT.

V usage is TRBV9 and J usage is TRBJ2-7; TRBD1 aligns across 9 bases. V trimming: 3 bases; J trimming: 3 bases; junction bases outside the gene matches: 7. Per the germline V gene, CDR1 is SGDLS and CDR2 is YYNGEE. The CDR3 extends over 15 amino acids. This CDR3 reads CASSAGGQGNYEQYF. DNA of the CDR3: TGTGCCAGCAGCGCCGGGGGACAGGGTAACTACGAGCAGTACTTC.

The chain is built from TRBV13 and TRBJ1-1; 7 bases agree with TRBD1. CDR1 and CDR2 from the germline V gene are PRHDT and FYEKMQ (reference sequence). The CDR3 extends over 15 amino acids. After removal of 5 bases from V and 0 bases from J, the junction contained 6 bases not matched to a gene. CDR3 coding DNA: TGTGCCAGCAGCCCCGGACAGGCAATGAACACTGAAGCTTTCTTT. Amino acid sequence: CASSPGQAMNTEAFF. The full variable domain, in which reference TRBV13 and TRBJ1-1 provide the parts outside the CDR3, is AAGVIQSPRHLIKEKRETATLKCYPIPRHDTVYWYQQGPGQDPQFLISFYEKMQSDKGSIPDRFSAQQFSDYHSELNMSSLELGDSALYFCASSPGQAMNTEAFFGQGTRLTVV.

The rearrangement uses TRBV27 and TRBJ2-5; 7 bases fit TRBD1. V lost 5 bases to trimming and J lost 5 bases; unmatched junction nucleotides: 11. Germline CDR1 MNHEY, CDR2 SMNVEV (reference sequence). This CDR3 contains 15 residues. CDR3 bases: TGTGCCAGCAGTCTCTTACAGGGGACGCGCGAGACCCAGTACTTC. Translation: CASSLLQGTRETQYF.

This clone is a singleton in its sample. The chain uses TRBV6-6 and TRBJ2-7; a possible D gene is TRBD1 (5 bases). V lost 7 bases to trimming and J lost 1 base, with 11 bases between them. Germline CDR1 reads MNHNY; CDR2 reads SVGAGI (reference sequence). The CDR3 runs to 13 residues. CDR3 sequence reads: CASTFDRSYEQYF. The CDR3 DNA sequence: TGTGCCAGCACCTTCGACAGATCCTACGAGCAGTACTTC.

This clone was detected only a few times. This rearrangement joins TRBV19 to TRBJ1-2, with TRBD1 matching over 9 bases. Germline values: CDR1 LNHDA, CDR2 SQIVND (reference sequence). V was clipped by 9 bases and J by 7 bases; unmatched bases: 24. This CDR3 has 18 residues. DNA for the CDR3: TGTGCCAGCAACCGCCGGCGGGGACAGGGTATTACGATGGGTGGCTACACCTTC. This translates into CASNRRRGQGITMGGYTF.

This rearrangement joins TRBV6-1 to TRBJ2-7, with 8 bases fitting TRBD1. Losses at the gene ends were 5 bases for V and 5 bases for J; bases not matched to a gene: 8. This CDR3 is built from 14 residues. Germline V gene lookup returns CDR1 MNHNS and CDR2 SASEGT. The CDR3 DNA sequence: TGTGCCAGCAGTCGGACAGGGAAAATCGACGAGCAGTACTTC. The encoded protein is CASSRTGKIDEQYF.

This CDR3 reads CASSADLWGNSPLHF. The CDR3 nucleotides are TGTGCCAGCAGTGCGGACCTCTGGGGGAATTCACCCCTCCACTTT. The rearrangement joins TRBV27 to TRBJ1-6; possible D gene TRBD1, 5 bases. The CDR3 spans 15 residues. The V and J ends lost 5 bases and 7 bases respectively, with 15 bases between them. Germline values: CDR1 MNHEY, CDR2 SMNVEV (reference sequence).

This chain links TRBV27 with TRBJ2-7, with D perhaps given as TRBD1 or TRBD2 (5 bases each). Germline lookup yields CDR1 MNHEY and CDR2 SMNVEV (reference sequence). V dropped 8 bases and J dropped 7 bases, with 24 bases sitting between them. The CDR3 is 15 residues long. The CDR3 nucleotides read TGTGCCAGCGGGTTTGGGGGACGCTCTCCTCGTGAGCAGTACTTC. Amino acid sequence: CASGFGGRSPREQYF.

This chain uses TRBV11-2 with TRBJ2-7; 11 bases align to TRBD2. Germline CDR1 reads SGHAT; CDR2 reads FQNNGV. The CDR3 is 17 residues long. V lost 1 base and J lost 0; bases outside the gene matches: 5. The CDR3 region has the DNA TGTGCCAGCAGCTTAGTGGCTAGCGGGAGGAGCTCCTACGAGCAGTACTTC. It yields the protein CASSLVASGRSSYEQYF. Variable domain in full (rest from reference TRBV11-2 and TRBJ2-7): EAGVAQSPRYKIIEKRQSVAFWCNPISGHATLYWYQQILGQGPKLLIQFQNNGVVDDSQLPKDRFSAERLKGVDSTLKIQPAKLEDSAVYLCASSLVASGRSSYEQYFGPGTRLTVT.

The chain has TRBV6-1 and TRBJ2-3, with D possibly being TRBD1 (6 bases). Trimming cost V 10 bases and J 2 bases, with 16 bases left between them. In germline, CDR1 is MNHNS, CDR2 SASEGT. The CDR3 runs 14 residues. CDR3 in amino acids: CATSRTVLTDTQYF. CDR3 DNA: TGTGCCACCTCGAGGACAGTCCTCACAGATACGCAGTATTTT.

V usage is TRBV5-1 and J usage is TRBJ2-1, with 15 bases identical to TRBD2. The CDR3 extends over 18 amino acids. Germline-derived CDR1 and CDR2 are SGHRS and YFSETQ. The ends lost 4 bases at V and 0 bases at J; junction bases unmatched: 5. The CDR3 DNA reads TGCGCCAGCAGCGCGGGACTAGCGGGGGGAAGCTCCTACAATGAGCAGTTCTTC. Protein sequence: CASSAGLAGGSSYNEQFF.

This sequence joins TRBV2 and TRBJ2-6; 7 bases align to TRBD2. The ends lost 7 bases at V and 0 bases at J; junction bases unmatched: 3. CDR1 SNHLY and CDR2 FYNNEI come from the germline V gene. The CDR3 runs to 15 residues. The CDR3 is CASTGGTSGANVLTF. CDR3 in DNA: TGTGCCAGCACCGGGGGGACCTCTGGGGCCAACGTCCTGACTTTC.

CDR3 in DNA: TGTGCCAGCAGCTTAACAGGGCCTCAGCCCCAGCATTTT. Its translation is CASSLTGPQPQHF. J is TRBJ1-5 and V is TRBV7-9; a possible D gene is TRBD1 (6 bases). This CDR3 comprises 13 residues. V lost 2 bases to trimming and J lost 6 bases, with 8 bases between them. Per the germline V gene, CDR1 is SEHNR and CDR2 is FQNEAQ (reference sequence). The entire variable domain, with the rest obtained from reference TRBV7-9 and TRBJ1-5, is as follows: DTGVSQNPRHKITKRGQNVTFRCDPISEHNRLYWYRQTLGQGPEFLTYFQNEAQLEKSRLLSDRFSAERPKGSFSTLEIQRTEQGDSAMYLCASSLTGPQPQHFGDGTRLSIL.

This chain joins TRBV6-1 and TRBJ2-3, with no clear D. V was cut by 1 base and J by 8 bases, with 7 bases left in between. The CDR3 contains 12 residues. Germline lookup yields CDR1 MNHNS and CDR2 SASEGT. The CDR3 sequence: CASSEGHATQYF. The CDR3 region has the DNA TGTGCCAGCAGTGAAGGACATGCTACGCAGTATTTT.

The genes are TRBV6-5 and TRBJ1-5, with 7 bases matching TRBD1. Germline V gene sequence: CDR1 MNHEY, CDR2 SVGAGI. Trimming took 6 bases from V and 5 from J; bases not matched to a gene: 1. The CDR3 is made up of 12 amino acids. The DNA for the CDR3 is TGTGCCAGCAGGCAGGGGGATCAGCCCCAGCATTTT. It codes for CASRQGDQPQHF.

The chain employs TRBV25-1 and TRBJ1-2; 7 positions agree with TRBD1. V was pared by 3 bases and J by 8 bases, with 3 bases of the junction left unmatched. Germline V gene lookup returns CDR1 MGHDK and CDR2 SYGVNS. This CDR3 has 12 residues. The CDR3 DNA sequence: TGTGCCAGCAGTGAGACAGGGCGAGGCTACACCTTC. It specifies CASSETGRGYTF.